Listed here is a single T cell receptor beta chain. The antigen is unknown. One junction end does not reproduce the germline sequence, and a read error may be involved. This sample was taken from a study of blood T cells in healthy people across ages. Next came a second PCR, run for about 6 to 11 cycles, which used a sample-barcoded 5' primer along with a J-beta primer mix. Researchers report that a template-switch adaptor with 12 random nucleotides tagged each cDNA molecule. Via MiXCR, TCRdb re-called the 5' RACE reads, giving one row per CDR3 protein. Among about 1.8 million distinct CDR3 sequences listed, 49% were seen once. Donor samples were obtained from healthy Caucasian individuals from Russia, aged about 6 to 90. Overall study results and limits: Versus aged donors, long-lived donors had higher diversity and more naive CD4+ cells. Nothing was known about donor CMV status, and this possibly confounded expanded clonotype changes.

The source is a woman aged 40 to 50 in good health. The sample taken for sequencing was blood.

CDR3 bases: TGTGCCAGCAGTTTCGAAGGGGCGGGGACCACTGAGGCTTTCTTT. This codes for CASSFEGAGTTEAFF. The V call is TRBV28, the J call TRBJ1-1; possible D gene TRBD1, 5 bases. The CDR3 runs to 15 residues. The germline gives CDR1 MDHEN, CDR2 SYDVKM.